This T cell receptor (beta chain) originates from a study of OX40 agonist ivuxolimab in advanced cancers. Study at large: Having had anti-PD-1, anti-PD-L1 or anti-CTLA-4 therapy before was allowed, and 40% to 45% had some. Whole-study results and caveats: Dose levels from 0.1 to 3.0 mg/kg saw CD4+ and CD8+ blood T cells expand clonally by week 6.

TCRdb keeps only in-frame clones here, not all; method: immunoSEQ multiplex PCR. The profile shows about 37,000 clones, approximately 86% of them singletons. Details on this clone: Its specificity is not known.

Germline loops: CDR1 KGHSH, CDR2 LQKENI. The CDR3 covers 15 residues. The germline V and J ends were trimmed by 3 bases and 1 base, with 12 bases remaining between them. The receptor was derived from an adult with an advanced solid tumor such as melanoma, head and neck, liver or kidney cancer. The chain has TRBV18 and TRBJ1-1, with a tentative D call TRBD1 (6 bases). Sequenced here: CD4+ or CD8+ T cells sorted from blood, sampled in a trial of the OX40 agonist ivuxolimab. The CDR3 sequence is CASSPQGFENTEAFF. DNA of the CDR3: TGTGCCAGCTCACCGCAGGGGTTCGAGAACACTGAAGCTTTCTTT.